The rows below give T cell receptor beta chains drawn from one sample of a study of T-cell reconstitution after alpha-beta-depleted transplantation in children. TCRdb independently ran MiXCR on the PCR reads; one entry per CDR3 protein. This sample has about 300,000 distinct CDR3 sequences, with roughly 9.1% found just once. The input for sequencing was PBMCs, taken before TCRalphabeta/CD19-depleted stem cell transplant. Receptor source: a boy younger than two with acute myeloid leukemia, due to receive a stem cell transplant. Each CDR3 is given with its conserved first and last residue. The D gene is left open where the match is weak. Some rows have no size entry. The others give once, few or many, or a class for an expanded clone.

j_gene,v_gene,abundance,d_gene,CDR3nt,CDR3aa
TRBJ2-1,TRBV28,many,.,TGTGCCAGCAGCCCTGGACTACCGGGGTACAATGAGCAGTTCTTC,CASSPGLPGYNEQFF
TRBJ2-3,TRBV5-4,.,TRBD1,TGTGCCATCAGCTTGGACAGGAGTGTTACAGATACGCAGTATTTT,CAISLDRSVTDTQYF
TRBJ1-3,TRBV5-1,.,.,TGCGCCAGCGGCCCCAGGACCGGAAACACCATATATTTT,CASGPRTGNTIYF
TRBJ1-4,TRBV7-2,many,TRBD1,TGTGCCAGCAGCGGGGACAGGGGATCGGAAAAACTGTTTTTT,CASSGDRGSEKLFF
TRBJ2-2,TRBV11-2,many,.,TGTGCCAGCAGCCCACTTAGAAACACCGGGGAGCTGTTTTTT,CASSPLRNTGELFF
TRBJ2-1,TRBV20-1,.,.,TGCAGTGCCAGAAAAAACAGCTGGGGGGCCCTGGATGAGCAGTTCTTC,CSARKNSWGALDEQFF
TRBJ2-7,TRBV4-1,many,TRBD1,TGCGCCAGCAGACCATGGGACAGTCCTCCCTACGAGCAGTACTTC,CASRPWDSPPYEQYF
TRBJ1-1,TRBV6-5,few,.,TGTGCCAGCAGTTCTGTCCCCTGGGCCGTTCCGAGGACTGAAGCTTTCTTT,CASSSVPWAVPRTEAFF
TRBJ1-5,TRBV12-3/TRBV12-4,.,.,TGTGCCAGCAGTTTAATGGGCCATCAGCCCCAGCATTTT,CASSLMGHQPQHF
TRBJ1-3,TRBV28,many,.,TGTGCCAGCAGAAAGACAGCCTCTGGAAACACCATATATTTT,CASRKTASGNTIYF
TRBJ2-7,TRBV5-1,many,.,TGCGCCAGCAGCTTGACGGGGCAGGGAGGCTACGAGCAGTACTTC,CASSLTGQGGYEQYF
TRBJ2-1,TRBV7-3,many,TRBD2,TGTGCCAGCAGCTTAACCGGGACTAGCCCGTACAATGAGCAGTTCTTC,CASSLTGTSPYNEQFF
TRBJ2-5,TRBV28,many,.,TGTGCCAGCAGTTTCCTACGCATCCCGGGCCACAAAGAGACCCAGTACTTC,CASSFLRIPGHKETQYF
TRBJ2-3,TRBV5-1,many,TRBD1,TGCGCCAGCAGCATAGGACAGGGCACAGATACGCAGTATTTT,CASSIGQGTDTQYF
TRBJ1-5,TRBV6-2/TRBV6-3,many,.,TGTGCCAGCACGGCAGCCTATGGCTGGGGCAATCAGCCCCAGCATTTT,CASTAAYGWGNQPQHF
TRBJ1-5,TRBV6-2/TRBV6-3,many,.,TGTGCCAGCAGTTACTCGACCGCGGGTCTCAATCAGCCCCAGCATTTT,CASSYSTAGLNQPQHF
TRBJ2-6,TRBV2,.,TRBD2,TGTGCCAGTCGGGAGGCTGTGACTCTCAACGTCCTGACTTTC,CASREAVTLNVLTF
TRBJ2-3,TRBV6-5,.,.,TGTGCCAGCAGTTACTCAGAGGGGTCAGATACGCAGTATTTT,CASSYSEGSDTQYF
TRBJ1-5,TRBV6-1,few,TRBD1,TGTGCCAGCAGTGACGCCGACAGGGGGCTGGATCAGCCCCAGCATTTT,CASSDADRGLDQPQHF
TRBJ1-5,TRBV6-2/TRBV6-3,.,.,TGTGCCAGCAGGCGCACAGGGAATAGCAATCAGCCCCAGCATTTT,CASRRTGNSNQPQHF
TRBJ2-3,TRBV24-1,many,TRBD2,TGTGCCATCTCGGGCGGGAGTCCAGATACGCAGTATTTT,CAISGGSPDTQYF
TRBJ2-1,TRBV5-1,few,.,TGCGCCAGCGGAGCCGTAGTCCCCAATGAGCAGTTCTTC,CASGAVVPNEQFF
TRBJ2-1,TRBV5-1,many,.,TGTGCCAGCAGCTTAGGCGGGTCCTACAATGAGCAGTTCTTC,CASSLGGSYNEQFF
TRBJ2-2,TRBV6-1,many,TRBD1,TGTGCCAGCAGGAATGGACAGGTCAACACCGGGGAGCTGTTTTTT,CASRNGQVNTGELFF
TRBJ2-1,TRBV12-3/TRBV12-4,many,.,TGTGCCAGCAGTTTAAGAGGGGGGGCGAATGAGCAGTTCTTC,CASSLRGGANEQFF
TRBJ1-6,TRBV6-5,many,.,TGTGCCAGCAGTTACCCTGGTGGCAGGGCAGTTGGAAATTCACCCCTCCACTTT,CASSYPGGRAVGNSPLHF
TRBJ2-2,TRBV6-5,many,TRBD2,TGTGCCAGCAGTTACCAATCCGCCCGACTAGCGGGAGGGGCCGGGGAGCTGTTTTTT,CASSYQSARLAGGAGELFF
TRBJ1-2,TRBV6-5,many,.,TGTGCCAGCAGTTACACTTGGCAGGCCTATGGCTACACCTTC,CASSYTWQAYGYTF